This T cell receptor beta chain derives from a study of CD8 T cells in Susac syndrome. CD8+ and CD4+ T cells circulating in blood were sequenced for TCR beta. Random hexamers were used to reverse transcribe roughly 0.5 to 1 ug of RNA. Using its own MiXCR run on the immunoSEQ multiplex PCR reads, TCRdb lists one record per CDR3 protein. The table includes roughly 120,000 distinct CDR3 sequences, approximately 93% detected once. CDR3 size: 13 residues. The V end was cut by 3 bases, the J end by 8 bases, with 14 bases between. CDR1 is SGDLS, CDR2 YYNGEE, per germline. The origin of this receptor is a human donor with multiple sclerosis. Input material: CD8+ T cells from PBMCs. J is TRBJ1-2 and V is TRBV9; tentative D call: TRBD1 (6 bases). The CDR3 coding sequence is TGTGCCAGCAGCGGCCTTACAGGGAGGGGCTACACCTTC. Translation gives CASSGLTGRGYTF.